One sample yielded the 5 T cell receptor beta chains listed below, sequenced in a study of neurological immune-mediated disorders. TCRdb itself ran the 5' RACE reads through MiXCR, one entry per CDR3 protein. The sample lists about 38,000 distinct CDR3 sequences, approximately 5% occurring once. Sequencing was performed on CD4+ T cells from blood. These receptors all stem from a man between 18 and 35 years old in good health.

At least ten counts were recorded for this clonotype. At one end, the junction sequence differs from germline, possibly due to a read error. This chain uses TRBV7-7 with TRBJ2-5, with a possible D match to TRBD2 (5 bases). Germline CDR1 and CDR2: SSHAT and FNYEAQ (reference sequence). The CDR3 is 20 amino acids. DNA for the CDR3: TGTGCTAGCAGCCGAAACCCAGAACTTTGGAGGCCGGAAACTTTAGAGACCCAGTACTTC. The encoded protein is CASSRNPELWRPETLETQYF.

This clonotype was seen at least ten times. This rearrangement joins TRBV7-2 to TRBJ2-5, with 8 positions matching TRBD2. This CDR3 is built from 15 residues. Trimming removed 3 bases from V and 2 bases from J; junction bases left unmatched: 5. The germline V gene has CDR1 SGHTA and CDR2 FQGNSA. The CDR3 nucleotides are TGTGCCAGCAGCTTCGGGGGGACTAGACAAGAGACCCAGTACTTC. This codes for CASSFGGTRQETQYF.

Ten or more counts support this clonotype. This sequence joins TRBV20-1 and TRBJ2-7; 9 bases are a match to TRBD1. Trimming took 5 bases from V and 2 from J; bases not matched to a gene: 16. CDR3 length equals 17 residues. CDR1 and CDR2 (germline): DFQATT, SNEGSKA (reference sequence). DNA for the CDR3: TGCAGTGCTTCTACCCCGGGACAGGGAAGAGGGGCCTACGAGCAGTACTTC. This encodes CSASTPGQGRGAYEQYF.

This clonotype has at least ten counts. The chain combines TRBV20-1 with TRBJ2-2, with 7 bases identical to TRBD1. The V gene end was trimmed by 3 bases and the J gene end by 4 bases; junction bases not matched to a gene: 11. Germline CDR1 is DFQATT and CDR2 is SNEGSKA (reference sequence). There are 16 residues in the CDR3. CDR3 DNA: TGCAGTGCTAGTAATCCGGGACAGACAGCCACCGGGGAGCTGTTTTTT. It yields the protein CSASNPGQTATGELFF.

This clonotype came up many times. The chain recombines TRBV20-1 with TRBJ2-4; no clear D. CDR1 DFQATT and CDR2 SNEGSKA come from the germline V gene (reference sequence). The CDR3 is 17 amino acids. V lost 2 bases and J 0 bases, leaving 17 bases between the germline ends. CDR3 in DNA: TGCAGTGCTAGACCTGGGCCCTACACCCGAGCCAAAAACATTCAGTACTTC. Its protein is CSARPGPYTRAKNIQYF.